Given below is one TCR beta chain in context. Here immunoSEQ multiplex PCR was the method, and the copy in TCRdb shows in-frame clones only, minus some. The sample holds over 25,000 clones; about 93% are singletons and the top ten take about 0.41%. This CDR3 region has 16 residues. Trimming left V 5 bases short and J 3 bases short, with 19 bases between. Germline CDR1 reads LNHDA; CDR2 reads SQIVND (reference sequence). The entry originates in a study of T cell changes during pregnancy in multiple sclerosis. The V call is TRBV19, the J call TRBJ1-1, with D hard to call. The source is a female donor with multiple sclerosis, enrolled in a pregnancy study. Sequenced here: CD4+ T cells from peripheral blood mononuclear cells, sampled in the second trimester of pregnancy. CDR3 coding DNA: TGTGCCAGTAGTCCCCAGGTTGGGCGCGGGGACACTGAAGCTTTCTTT. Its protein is CASSPQVGRGDTEAFF. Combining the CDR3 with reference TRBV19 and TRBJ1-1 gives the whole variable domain DGGITQSPKYLFRKEGQNVTLSCEQNLNHDAMYWYRQDPGQGLRLIYYSQIVNDFQKGDIAEGYSVSREKKESFPLTVTSAQKNPTAFYLCASSPQVGRGDTEAFFGQGTRLTVV.